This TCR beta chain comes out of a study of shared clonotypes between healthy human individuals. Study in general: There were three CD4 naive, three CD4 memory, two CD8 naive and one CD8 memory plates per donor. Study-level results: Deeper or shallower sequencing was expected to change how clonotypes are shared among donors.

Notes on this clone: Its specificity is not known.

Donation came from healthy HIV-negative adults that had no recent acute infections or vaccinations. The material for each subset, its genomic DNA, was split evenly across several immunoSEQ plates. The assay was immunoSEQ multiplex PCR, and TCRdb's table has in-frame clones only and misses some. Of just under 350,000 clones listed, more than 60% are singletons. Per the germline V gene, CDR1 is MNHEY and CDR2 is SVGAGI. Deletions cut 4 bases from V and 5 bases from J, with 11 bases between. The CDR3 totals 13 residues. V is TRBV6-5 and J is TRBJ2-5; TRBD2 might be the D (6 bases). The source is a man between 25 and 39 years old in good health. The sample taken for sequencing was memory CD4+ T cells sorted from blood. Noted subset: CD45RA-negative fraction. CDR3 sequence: CASSWDWRETQYF. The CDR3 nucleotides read TGTGCCAGCAGTTGGGACTGGCGGGAGACCCAGTACTTC.